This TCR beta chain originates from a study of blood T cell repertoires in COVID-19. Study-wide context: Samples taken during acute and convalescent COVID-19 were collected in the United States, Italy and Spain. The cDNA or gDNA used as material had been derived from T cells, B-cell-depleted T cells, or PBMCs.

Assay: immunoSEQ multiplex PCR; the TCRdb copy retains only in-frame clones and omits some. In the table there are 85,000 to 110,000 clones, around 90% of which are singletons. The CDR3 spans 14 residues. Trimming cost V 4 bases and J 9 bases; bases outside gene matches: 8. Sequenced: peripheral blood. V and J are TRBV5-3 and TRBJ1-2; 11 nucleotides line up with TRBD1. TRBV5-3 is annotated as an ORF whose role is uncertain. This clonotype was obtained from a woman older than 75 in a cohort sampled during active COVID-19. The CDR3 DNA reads TGTGCCAGAAGCCCTCTGTGGACAGGGGGCCGCTACACCTTC. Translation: CARSPLWTGGRYTF.